The clone carrying this T cell receptor (beta chain) was detected many times. Its antigen is unknown. The data belong to a study of blood T cells in healthy people across ages. A sample-barcoded 5' primer and a J-beta primer mix were used in a second PCR of roughly 7 to 11 cycles. TCRdb reprocessed the 5' RACE reads via MiXCR and lists one record per CDR3 protein. Of some 1.7 million distinct CDR3 sequences in the sample, 28% were seen once. Germline V gives CDR1 SGHRS, CDR2 YFSETQ. This CDR3 has 16 amino acids. Trimming took off 1 base at V and 7 bases at J, with 21 bases between the two ends. Study-level points and caveats: Calculation of diversity from one million T cells yielded estimates considered to be underestimates.

The clonotype originates from a woman in her thirties in good health. V is TRBV5-1 and J is TRBJ2-7; D could derive from TRBD1 or TRBD2 (5 bases each). Sequencing was carried out using blood. DNA for the CDR3: TGCGCCAGCAGCTTGAGGATTGGGGGATCATCGGGTGAGCAGTACTTC. Translation: CASSLRIGGSSGEQYF.